A selection of T cell receptor beta chains follows, all from one sample in a study of shared clonotypes between healthy human individuals. The assay was immunoSEQ multiplex PCR, and TCRdb's table has in-frame clones only and misses some. The sample lists approximately 2.5 million clones, over 85% occurring once. Sequencing was done on a sample of naive CD4+ T cells from PBMCs. The receptors originated from a man younger than 35 in good health. Some clones in this sample may be carry-over from other donors' samples. Both conserved end residues are part of each CDR3. Fields, in order: V gene, clone size, J gene, D gene, CDR3 protein, CDR3 DNA. D genes are given only for firm matches. The listing skips clone size in some rows; elsewhere it reads once, few, many or a size class.

TRBV2	.	TRBJ2-3	.	CASSGYLGPEDTQYF	TGTGCCAGCAGTGGCTATCTTGGCCCCGAGGATACGCAGTATTTT
TRBV28	.	TRBJ1-4	.	CASSVPGLTNEKLFF	TGTGCCAGCAGTGTGCCGGGCTTAACTAATGAAAAACTGTTTTTT
TRBV6-1	.	TRBJ2-7	TRBD1	CASSPRRDSYEQYF	TGTGCCAGCAGCCCACGAAGGGACAGCTACGAGCAGTACTTC
TRBV27	.	TRBJ1-5	TRBD1	CASSLSRAGGINQPQHF	TGTGCCAGCAGTTTATCGAGGGCAGGGGGCATCAATCAGCCCCAGCATTTT
TRBV30	.	TRBJ1-6	.	CAWSGHTGRLSPLHF	TGTGCCTGGAGTGGGCATACAGGGAGACTTTCACCCCTCCACTTT
TRBV5-1	.	TRBJ2-7	TRBD1	CASSSQGAEQYF	TGCGCCAGCAGCTCCCAGGGGGCCGAGCAGTACTTC
TRBV23-1	.	TRBJ1-1	.	CASSHSDGRYTEAFF	TGCGCCAGCAGTCATTCGGACGGCAGATACACTGAAGCTTTCTTT
TRBV5-1	.	TRBJ1-4	.	CASSSTGPLEKLFF	TGCGCCAGCAGCTCCACAGGGCCGCTTGAAAAACTGTTTTTT
TRBV9	.	TRBJ2-1	TRBD2	CASSAGTRPNNEQFF	TGTGCCAGCAGCGCCGGGACTAGACCGAACAATGAGCAGTTCTTC
TRBV5-1	.	TRBJ2-1	.	CASVSGVGNEQFF	TGCGCCAGCGTCTCGGGAGTCGGCAATGAGCAGTTCTTC
TRBV28	once	TRBJ1-2	.	CAGQTGNYGYTF	TGTGCCGGACAAACAGGAAACTATGGCTACACCTTC
TRBV9	.	TRBJ2-7	TRBD2	CASSVGGLAGGFYEQYF	TGTGCCAGCAGCGTAGGTGGACTAGCGGGAGGGTTCTACGAGCAGTACTTC
TRBV6-5	few	TRBJ2-7	.	CASSYRASYEQYF	TGTGCCAGCAGTTACCGTGCAAGCTACGAGCAGTACTTC
TRBV19	.	TRBJ2-2	TRBD2	CATSLAGGRTGELFF	TGTGCCACCAGCCTAGCGGGAGGACGAACCGGGGAGCTGTTTTTT
TRBV19	.	TRBJ2-3	.	CASTRRVGTDTQYF	TGTGCCAGTACCCGGAGGGTCGGAACAGATACGCAGTATTTT
TRBV27	.	TRBJ1-3	.	CASSLTQPNRGNTIYF	TGTGCCAGCAGTTTAACCCAGCCCAACCGGGGAAACACCATATATTTT
TRBV6-6	.	TRBJ2-7	TRBD1	CASRGTGDYEQYF	TGTGCCAGCAGAGGGACAGGGGACTACGAGCAGTACTTC
TRBV5-8	.	TRBJ2-7	TRBD2	CASSSRLAGGLAEQYF	TGTGCCAGCAGCTCCCGACTAGCGGGAGGGCTCGCCGAGCAGTACTTC
TRBV28	.	TRBJ1-5	.	CASSRQYNQPQHF	TGTGCCAGCAGCCGACAGTACAATCAGCCCCAGCATTTT
TRBV27	.	TRBJ2-4	.	CASTSLAKNIQYF	TGTGCCAGCACCTCCCTAGCCAAAAACATTCAGTACTTC
TRBV20-1	.	TRBJ2-1	.	CSAPDKVQFF	TGCAGTGCTCCAGACAAGGTGCAGTTCTTC
TRBV30	.	TRBJ2-2	TRBD1	CAWSGVMTGAKGELFF	TGTGCCTGGAGTGGGGTGATGACAGGGGCAAAAGGGGAGCTGTTTTTT
TRBV11-3	.	TRBJ2-2	TRBD2	CASSRGLAGTNGELFF	TGTGCCAGCAGCCGGGGACTAGCGGGAACAAACGGGGAGCTGTTTTTT
TRBV11-2	.	TRBJ1-5	.	CASSMVTGFSSNQPQHF	TGTGCCAGCAGCATGGTTACAGGTTTTAGTAGCAATCAGCCCCAGCATTTT
TRBV5-1	.	TRBJ2-1	.	CASSPGWAGKPYNEQFF	TGCGCCAGCAGCCCCGGATGGGCAGGGAAACCCTACAATGAGCAGTTCTTC
TRBV29-1	.	TRBJ2-7	.	CSVSGRRPYEQYF	TGCAGCGTAAGCGGACGAAGGCCCTACGAGCAGTACTTC
TRBV5-4	.	TRBJ1-1	.	CASSKGREMNTEAFF	TGTGCCAGCAGCAAAGGACGGGAAATGAACACTGAAGCTTTCTTT
TRBV9	once	TRBJ2-7	TRBD2	CASSVGLAGVNEQYF	TGTGCCAGCAGCGTAGGACTAGCGGGAGTTAACGAGCAGTACTTC
TRBV28	.	TRBJ1-1	.	CASSLIAPLNTEAFF	TGTGCCAGCAGTTTGATCGCCCCCCTGAACACTGAAGCTTTCTTT
TRBV29-1	.	TRBJ1-1	TRBD1	CSVAGQVAAEAFF	TGCAGCGTGGCCGGACAGGTGGCCGCTGAAGCTTTCTTT
TRBV11-2	.	TRBJ1-1	.	CASSLFRGMNTEAFF	TGTGCCAGCAGCTTATTTCGGGGAATGAACACTGAAGCTTTCTTT
TRBV11-2	.	TRBJ2-1	TRBD2	CASSGLAGYPWGQFF	TGTGCCAGCAGCGGACTAGCGGGATACCCTTGGGGGCAGTTCTTC
TRBV5-1	.	TRBJ1-2	.	CASSGATAVVGNYGYTF	TGCGCCAGCAGCGGAGCTACTGCGGTGGTCGGTAACTATGGCTACACCTTC
TRBV4-1	.	TRBJ2-5	.	CASSQGDTQETQYF	TGCGCCAGCAGCCAAGGGGACACCCAAGAGACCCAGTACTTC
TRBV7-2	.	TRBJ2-7	TRBD2	CASTLGGRAGSYEQYF	TGTGCCAGCACTCTAGGCGGGAGGGCGGGATCCTACGAGCAGTACTTC
TRBV4-2	.	TRBJ2-3	TRBD2	CASKVSSGSSTDTQYF	TGTGCCAGCAAGGTTTCTAGCGGATCGAGCACAGATACGCAGTATTTT
TRBV27	.	TRBJ2-7	TRBD1	CASSSGTGRPHEQYF	TGTGCCAGCAGTTCCGGGACAGGGCGCCCCCACGAGCAGTACTTC
TRBV30	few	TRBJ1-1	.	CAWSDRPGGTEAFF	TGTGCCTGGAGTGACCGGCCGGGGGGAACTGAAGCTTTCTTT
TRBV7-8	.	TRBJ2-3	.	CASSPGHGDTQYF	TGTGCCAGCAGCCCGGGTCATGGAGATACGCAGTATTTT
TRBV27	.	TRBJ1-5	TRBD1	CASRRDSENQPQHF	TGTGCCAGCAGACGGGACAGCGAAAATCAGCCCCAGCATTTT
TRBV7-6	.	TRBJ2-1	TRBD2	CASSLTLGLASYNEQFF	TGTGCCAGCAGCTTAACCCTTGGACTAGCGTCCTACAATGAGCAGTTCTTC
TRBV5-1	.	TRBJ2-7	TRBD1	CASRTGSEQYF	TGCGCCAGCAGGACAGGGAGCGAGCAGTACTTC
TRBV7-2	.	TRBJ2-1	TRBD1	CASSPDRGPYNEQFF	TGTGCCAGCAGCCCCGACAGGGGGCCCTACAATGAGCAGTTCTTC
TRBV6-6	.	TRBJ2-3	.	CASNMGPKVTQYF	TGTGCCAGCAACATGGGACCCAAGGTAACGCAGTATTTT
TRBV29-1	.	TRBJ2-3	.	CSVGRGLTTDTQYF	TGCAGCGTTGGTCGTGGGCTGACCACAGATACGCAGTATTTT
TRBV28	.	TRBJ2-2	.	CASSLPNTGELFF	TGTGCCAGCAGTTTACCAAACACCGGGGAGCTGTTTTTT
TRBV7-9	.	TRBJ1-2	TRBD1	CASSLAYRQGYGYTF	TGTGCCAGCAGCTTAGCCTATCGACAGGGCTATGGCTACACCTTC
TRBV7-2	once	TRBJ2-6	TRBD1	CASSDRNSGANVLTF	TGTGCCAGTTCGGACAGGAACTCTGGGGCCAACGTCCTGACTTTC
TRBV25-1	.	TRBJ1-2	.	CASSGYLGIAYGYTF	TGTGCCAGCAGTGGCTACCTAGGGATCGCCTATGGCTACACCTTC
TRBV5-1	.	TRBJ2-3	.	CASSLVSGRTDTQYF	TGCGCCAGCAGCTTGGTTTCGGGGAGGACAGATACGCAGTATTTT
TRBV28	.	TRBJ2-1	.	CASSFPNRVEQFF	TGTGCCAGCAGTTTCCCGAACAGGGTAGAGCAGTTCTTC
TRBV5-5	.	TRBJ1-4	.	CASSLVLLSTNEKLFF	TGTGCCAGCAGCTTGGTCCTGTTATCAACTAATGAAAAACTGTTTTTT
TRBV9	.	TRBJ1-5	.	CASSGGPRAPQHF	TGTGCCAGCAGCGGGGGCCCAAGGGCGCCCCAGCATTTT